The next 14 T cell receptor beta chains were all read from a single sample in a study of OX40 agonist ivuxolimab in advanced cancers. TCRdb's copy holds only in-frame clones and misses some; the assay was immunoSEQ multiplex PCR. The data contain 120,000 or so clones, roughly 93% of them singletons. The specimen was CD4+ or CD8+ T cells sorted from blood, collected in a trial of the OX40 agonist ivuxolimab. These receptors were obtained from an adult with an advanced solid tumor such as melanoma, head and neck, liver or kidney cancer.

The chain carries TRBV4-2 and TRBJ1-5; 9 bases fit TRBD1. Germline loops: CDR1 LGHNA, CDR2 YNFKEQ. CDR3 length: 18 amino acids. Trimming took 1 base from V and 4 from J; bases not matched to a gene: 11. Here the CDR3 reads CASSQGGQGLAPNQPQHF. The DNA of the CDR3 is TGTGCCAGCAGCCAAGGGGGACAGGGACTAGCGCCTAATCAGCCCCAGCATTTT.

V is TRBV11-2 and J is TRBJ2-1; the match to TRBD1 covers 11 bases. CDR3 length equals 15 residues. V gave up 4 bases and J gave up 4 bases; unmatched junction bases: 3. CDR1 is SGHAT and CDR2 is FQNNGV in the germline V gene. CDR3 bases: TGTGCCAGCAGCTCCGGACAGGGGGCTTACAATGAGCAGTTCTTC. Translating gives CASSSGQGAYNEQFF.

This chain links TRBV5-4 with TRBJ2-1, with 7 bases that match TRBD2. The CDR3 has 15 amino acids. Germline V gene sequence: CDR1 SGHNT, CDR2 YYREEE (reference sequence). V trimming: 1 base; J trimming: 8 bases; junction bases outside the gene matches: 9. The CDR3 region has the DNA TGTGCCAGCAGCTTGAGAACGGGAGGAGGGTATGAGCAGTTCTTC. Translated, it gives CASSLRTGGGYEQFF.

CDR3 bases: TGTGCCAGCAGTCATTCAGGGGCCATACCGGATACGCAGTATTTT. It translates to CASSHSGAIPDTQYF. The chain has TRBV6-1 and TRBJ2-3, with D tentatively TRBD1 (6 bases). V lost 5 bases and J 6 bases, leaving 18 bases between the germline ends. CDR3 length equals 15 residues. Germline V CDR1 and CDR2: MNHNS, SASEGT.

The V gene is TRBV5-8, the J gene TRBJ2-7; D is ambiguous. Looked up from germline, CDR1 is SGHTS and CDR2 is YDEGEE. CDR3 length: 15 residues. V was trimmed by 6 bases and J by 7 bases, leaving 23 bases between them. The CDR3 is CASNNWYSALGEQYF. CDR3 nucleotides: TGTGCCAGCAACAACTGGTACAGTGCCCTAGGGGAGCAGTACTTC.

This clone was detected a few times. The chain recombines TRBV6-1 with TRBJ1-2; 7 nucleotides align to TRBD1. This CDR3 is built from 13 residues. Per the germline V gene, CDR1 is MNHNS and CDR2 is SASEGT. The V segment lost 8 bases and the J segment 2 bases; nucleotides outside the gene matches: 5. The CDR3 protein is CASGQTGNYGYTF. The CDR3 nucleotides are TGTGCCAGCGGTCAGACAGGGAACTATGGCTACACCTTC.

As for this clone: The same CDR3 can be traced to other DNA sequences in this sample. The chain combines TRBV18 with TRBJ2-3, with D perhaps TRBD2 (6 bases). The CDR3 has 14 residues. Germline V gene data show CDR1 as KGHSH and CDR2 as LQKENI. Trimming removed 4 bases from V and 4 bases from J, with 12 bases in between. The CDR3 DNA reads TGTGCCAGCTCACGGGGCACGGGAGCAGATACGCAGTATTTT. Protein product: CASSRGTGADTQYF.

The chain has TRBV27 and TRBJ2-7; 16 bases are a match to TRBD2. The CDR3 consists of 21 residues. Unmatched junction bases numbered 16, after V lost 3 bases and J lost 2 bases. Germline V gives CDR1 MNHEY, CDR2 SMNVEV (reference sequence). The CDR3 DNA sequence: TGTGCCAGCAGTTTCCGCTTACGGCCTAATGGGACTAGCGGGAGGGCCTACGAGCAGTACTTC. As protein: CASSFRLRPNGTSGRAYEQYF.

The chain uses TRBV7-2 and TRBJ2-5; 7 nucleotides align to TRBD2. The CDR3 runs to 14 residues. J was trimmed by 1 base and V by 5 bases; bases with no gene match: 4. Germline values: CDR1 SGHTA, CDR2 FQGNSA. CDR3 in DNA: TGTGCCAGCAGCCGTCTAGCGGTCCAAGAGACCCAGTACTTC. Translating gives CASSRLAVQETQYF.

The V and J genes are TRBV5-1 and TRBJ1-3, with a weak D call TRBD1 (6 bases). The CDR3 is made up of 16 amino acids. Trimming cost V 2 bases and J 2 bases, with 14 bases left between them. Germline-derived CDR1 and CDR2 are SGHRS and YFSETQ. DNA of the CDR3: TGCGCCAGCAGCTTATCGAACCGGGACACTGGAAACACCATATATTTT. Amino acids: CASSLSNRDTGNTIYF.

This chain connects TRBV28 to TRBJ2-1, with 9 bases lining up with TRBD2. The CDR3 is 15 amino acids. Germline-derived CDR1 and CDR2 are MDHEN and SYDVKM. Unmatched junction bases numbered 7, after V lost 4 bases and J lost 6 bases. The DNA of the CDR3 is TGTGCCAGCAGTTCCCCTAGCGGGGCCCCCAATGAGCAGTTCTTC. Translation gives CASSSPSGAPNEQFF.

The J gene is TRBJ2-5, the V gene TRBV7-9; perhaps TRBD2 as D (5 bases). CDR3 size: 14 residues. Germline lookup yields CDR1 SEHNR and CDR2 FQNEAQ (reference sequence). With 1 base removed from V and 2 bases from J, the gap between germline ends came to 8 bases. The CDR3 nucleotides read TGTGCCAGCAGCTTAGAGAAGCGGCAAGAGACCCAGTACTTC. This gives the protein CASSLEKRQETQYF.

The chain uses TRBV19 and TRBJ2-2; no clear D. Germline assignment: CDR1 LNHDA and CDR2 SQIVND (reference sequence). V was clipped by 0 bases and J by 6 bases, with 5 bases between them. The CDR3 loop spans 13 amino acids. The CDR3 here is CASSIDSSGELFF. The DNA of the CDR3 is TGTGCCAGTAGTATAGACAGCTCCGGGGAGCTGTTTTTT.

This rearrangement joins TRBV14 to TRBJ1-3; D is unclear. CDR3 length: 18 amino acids. The germline V gene has CDR1 SGHDN and CDR2 FVKESK. V was shortened by 1 base and J by 2 bases, with 18 bases between the two germline ends. The CDR3 sequence is CASSQGKAARWTGNTIYF. The CDR3 nucleotides are TGTGCCAGCAGCCAAGGCAAAGCAGCCCGGTGGACTGGAAACACCATATATTTT.